The source of this TCR beta chain is a study of beta chain features in type 1 diabetes. As to this clone: Its matching antigen is unknown.

Sort purity for all populations was recorded as exceeding 98%. The study reverse transcribed the entire isolated RNA, so it sequenced expressed TCRB transcripts. The data were produced by immunoSEQ multiplex PCR, yet TCRdb's version contains in-frame clones alone and is incomplete. Of 640,000 or so clones detected, about 14% appear once; the ten largest clones hold just under 0.04%. Whole-study results and caveats: It was possible that PCR favored shorter templates, equally so in patients and controls. Patients with type 1 diabetes showed fewer VDJ junction insertions and more deletions. The study left unresolved whether HLA type influences TCRB rearrangement. In all four CD4+ subsets, TCRB CDR3 length was significantly, moderately reduced in type 1 diabetes.

The V segment lost 6 bases and the J segment 0 bases; nucleotides outside the gene matches: 5. The CDR3 contains 15 residues. Germline CDR1 is SQVTM and CDR2 is ANQGSEA. This receptor was obtained from a man aged 18 to 30 with type 1 diabetes. The chain is built from TRBV29-1 and TRBJ2-3, with 11 bases aligning to TRBD2. Material for sequencing was naive CD4+ T cells from blood. The CDR3 DNA is TGCAGCGTCGACGGGACTAGCGGTAGCACAGATACGCAGTATTTT. It yields the protein CSVDGTSGSTDTQYF.